This T cell receptor (beta chain) is drawn from a study of blood T cells in healthy people across ages. With a J-beta primer mix and a sample-barcoded 5' primer, a second PCR ran about 6 to 11 cycles. MiXCR was run by TCRdb on the 5' RACE reads, yielding one entry per CDR3 protein. The repertoire consists of fewer than 800,000 distinct CDR3 sequences, with roughly 25% occurring once and the leading ten covering 9.4%. This CDR3 is 15 amino acids long. Looked up from germline, CDR1 is SGHTA and CDR2 is FQGNSA. The germline V and J ends were trimmed by 7 bases and 0 bases, with 16 bases remaining between them. The sample was also linked to a second study, of T cells of mothers and their children.

The TCR originated in a boy under 18 in good health. The V call is TRBV7-2, the J call TRBJ2-7; unclear D gene. The sample was blood. The CDR3 loop reads CASTDTFEGSYEQYF. The CDR3 region has the DNA TGTGCCAGCACCGATACATTTGAAGGCTCCTACGAGCAGTACTTC.